The present T cell receptor (beta chain) was sequenced within a study of response to subunit inactivated influenza vaccine. Trimming removed 6 bases from V and 7 bases from J; junction bases left unmatched: 12. The CDR3 extends over 14 amino acids. CDR1 and CDR2 from the germline V gene are DFQATT and SNEGSKA (reference sequence). MiXCR was run by TCRdb on the RT-PCR reads, yielding one entry per CDR3 protein. Counted here are approximately 230,000 distinct CDR3 sequences, 12% occurring once; the ten biggest clones make up roughly 7.7%. The sample holds a few counts of this clonotype. The sequence derives from a man aged 50-60 years who received an inactivated influenza vaccine. V usage is TRBV20-1 and J usage is TRBJ1-5; 7 bases agree with TRBD1. This sample comprised non-naive T cells sorted from PBMCs, obtained 14 days before vaccination. CDR3 nucleotides: TGCAGTGCCACTATCGGACAGGCACGACAGCCCCAGCATTTT. As protein: CSATIGQARQPQHF.